What follows are 17 T cell receptor beta chains derived from one specimen sequenced in a study of blood T cell repertoires in COVID-19. Measured with immunoSEQ multiplex PCR; TCRdb has only the in-frame clones, and not every one. The sample contains approximately 290,000 clones, approximately 91% of which appear only once. The sample was peripheral blood. The receptors were sampled from a woman under 40 with COVID-19, enrolled during active disease.

This rearrangement joins TRBV4-1 to TRBJ2-2, with D maybe TRBD2 (6 bases). The germline V gene has CDR1 MGHRA and CDR2 YSYEKL. The CDR3 runs 16 residues. V was clipped by 1 base and J by 5 bases, with 14 bases between them. CDR3 protein: CASSQGGGIGTGELFF. The CDR3 region has the DNA TGCGCCAGCAGCCAAGGGGGCGGGATAGGTACCGGGGAGCTGTTTTTT.

This clone appeared once. The V gene is TRBV24-1, the J gene TRBJ1-4; D remains unclear. With 3 bases removed from V and 8 bases from J, the gap between germline ends came to 6 bases. CDR3 size: 12 residues. Germline V gene sequence: CDR1 KGHDR, CDR2 SFDVKD. CDR3 amino acids: CATSDRREKLFF. The DNA of the CDR3 is TGTGCCACCAGTGATCGGAGAGAAAAACTGTTTTTT.

The chain couples TRBV7-9 to TRBJ1-2; D uncertain. This CDR3 region has 13 residues. Germline V gene sequence: CDR1 SEHNR, CDR2 FQNEAQ (reference sequence). Trimming removed 4 bases from V and 5 bases from J, with 11 bases in between. CDR3 loop: CASSSEAVYGYTF. CDR3 nucleotides: TGTGCCAGCAGCTCGGAGGCGGTTTATGGCTACACCTTC.

The V and J genes are TRBV7-7 and TRBJ2-5; 15 positions match TRBD2. Germline lookup yields CDR1 SSHAT and CDR2 FNYEAQ (reference sequence). J lost 1 base, V lost 5 bases, and 5 bases had no gene match. The CDR3 spans 17 residues. The CDR3 region has the DNA TGTGCCAGCAGCCCAACGGGACTAGCGGGAGGCCAAGAGACCCAGTACTTC. Translating it yields CASSPTGLAGGQETQYF.

This rearrangement joins TRBV28 to TRBJ2-7; D perhaps matches TRBD2 (5 bases). CDR3 length: 13 amino acids. CDR1 and CDR2 from the germline V gene are MDHEN and SYDVKM. V was cut by 4 bases and J by 2 bases, with 9 bases left in between. Written as DNA, the CDR3 is TGTGCCAGCAGTTCTAGCAAGCCCTACGAGCAGTACTTC. Amino acid sequence: CASSSSKPYEQYF.

The rearrangement links TRBV7-9 to TRBJ1-3; no clear D. CDR1 and CDR2 (germline): SEHNR, FQNEAQ (reference sequence). The V and J ends lost 6 bases and 8 bases respectively, with 14 bases between them. This CDR3 is built from 13 residues. CDR3 DNA: TGTGCCAGCAGAGCTTCTCTTCTGGACACCATATATTTT. Translation gives CASRASLLDTIYF.

V gene TRBV5-6 combines with J gene TRBJ2-3; D is unclear. Trimming left V 2 bases short and J 8 bases short, with 18 bases between. The CDR3 extends over 15 amino acids. Germline loops: CDR1 SGHDT, CDR2 YYEEEE. The DNA of the CDR3 is TGTGCCAGCAGCTTAAAACACCTCTTTTTAGCTACGCAGTATTTT. Translated, it gives CASSLKHLFLATQYF.

The chain joins TRBV27 to TRBJ2-2; TRBD1 matches at 9 bases. CDR1 and CDR2 (germline): MNHEY, SMNVEV (reference sequence). The V and J ends lost 8 bases and 5 bases, in that order; junction bases with no gene match: 3. The CDR3 is made up of 13 amino acids. CDR3 DNA sequence: TGTGCCAGCCGGGACAGGGAAACCGGGGAGCTGTTTTTT. It encodes CASRDRETGELFF.

This chain connects TRBV9 to TRBJ1-6; TRBD1 agrees at 7 bases. The junction had 1 base not matched to a gene; V was cut back by 4 bases and J by 6 bases. CDR1 and CDR2 from the germline V gene are SGDLS and YYNGEE. CDR3 length: 13 residues. Written as DNA, the CDR3 is TGTGCCAGCAGCAGGGACAGTAATTCACCCCTCCACTTT. Amino acid sequence: CASSRDSNSPLHF.

The rearrangement links TRBV6-2 or TRBV6-3 to TRBJ1-4, with D possibly TRBD1 on 6 matching bases. Trimming took 4 bases from V and 7 from J, leaving 16 bases between them. CDR1 is MNHEY, CDR2 SVGEGT, per germline. This CDR3 spans 15 amino acids. The CDR3 nucleotides are TGTGCCAGCAGTTTCAAACAGGGTGGTTTTGAAAAACTGTTTTTT. It codes for CASSFKQGGFEKLFF.

V usage is TRBV28 and J usage is TRBJ2-3; TRBD2 matches 12 bases. The germline V gene encodes CDR1 MDHEN and CDR2 SYDVKM. The CDR3 runs 16 residues. With V trimmed by 2 bases and J by 3 bases, 3 bases remained unmatched. CDR3 residues: CASSLLAGGVTDTQYF. As DNA, the CDR3 is TGTGCCAGCAGTTTACTAGCGGGAGGGGTGACAGATACGCAGTATTTT.

The V gene is TRBV7-9, the J gene TRBJ2-5; D gene unclear. The CDR3 loop spans 15 amino acids. In germline, CDR1 is SEHNR, CDR2 FQNEAQ (reference sequence). V gave up 3 bases and J gave up 2 bases, with 13 bases separating them. The CDR3 protein is CASSFAPGGQETQYF. CDR3 nucleotide sequence: TGTGCCAGCAGCTTTGCGCCCGGCGGACAAGAGACCCAGTACTTC.

The chain carries TRBV28 and TRBJ2-4; 9 nucleotides agree with TRBD1. Looked up from germline, CDR1 is MDHEN and CDR2 is SYDVKM. This CDR3 is built from 14 residues. The V gene end was trimmed by 6 bases and the J gene end by 8 bases; junction bases not matched to a gene: 8. CDR3 sequence reads: CASSRDRGKDIQYF. CDR3 DNA sequence: TGTGCCAGCAGCCGAGACAGGGGGAAAGACATTCAGTACTTC.

The chain combines TRBV18 with TRBJ1-2; D gene unclear. CDR1 and CDR2 from the germline V gene are KGHSH and LQKENI. The length of the CDR3 is 13 residues. V was shortened by 6 bases and J by 6 bases, with 14 bases between the two germline ends. The CDR3 sequence is CASSTRHIDGYTF. CDR3 DNA sequence: TGTGCCAGCTCCACACGTCACATCGATGGCTACACCTTC.

The chain combines TRBV6-5 with TRBJ2-5; TRBD2 might be the D (5 bases). The CDR3 extends over 13 amino acids. V gave up 4 bases and J gave up 1 base, with 7 bases separating them. The V gene's germline CDR1 is MNHEY and CDR2 SVGAGI. The CDR3 bases are TGTGCCAGCAGTTTTGGGAGCCAAGAGACCCAGTACTTC. It yields the protein CASSFGSQETQYF.

V gene TRBV19 combines with J gene TRBJ2-3, with TRBD1 identical over 7 bases. CDR1 LNHDA and CDR2 SQIVND come from the germline V gene (reference sequence). Trimming took 7 bases from V and 0 from J; bases not matched to a gene: 4. The CDR3 consists of 14 residues. The CDR3 spells CASTDRASTDTQYF. The DNA of the CDR3 is TGTGCCAGTACCGACAGGGCTAGCACAGATACGCAGTATTTT.

The genes are TRBV7-8 and TRBJ1-2, with a possible D match to TRBD1 (5 bases). Germline V gives CDR1 SGHVS, CDR2 FQNEAQ. The length of the CDR3 is 14 residues. Trimming pared 0 bases from V and 1 base from J, leaving 6 bases between. The CDR3 sequence: CASSLAQDNYGYTF. The CDR3 DNA is TGTGCCAGCAGCTTAGCACAGGATAACTATGGCTACACCTTC.